These 22 T cell receptor beta chains were all obtained from the same sample, sequenced in a study of cytomegalovirus exposure and HLA in healthy donors. Both 60 Vbeta primers and 13 Jbeta primers went into the PCR. Libraries were prepared by immunoSEQ multiplex PCR; TCRdb keeps only in-frame clonotypes and omits some of them. The data hold roughly 170,000 clones, with 77% observed a single time. The source material was PBMCs. These receptor sequences come from a woman between 25 and 40 years old in good health and CMV-seronegative.

V and J are TRBV15 and TRBJ2-1; 8 bases match TRBD1. CDR3 length: 16 amino acids. CDR1 LNHNV and CDR2 YYDKDF come from the germline V gene (reference sequence). V lost 2 bases to trimming and J lost 4 bases; unmatched junction nucleotides: 7. The CDR3 protein is CATSRTGTGVYNEQFF. The CDR3 DNA reads as TGTGCCACCAGCAGAACCGGGACAGGCGTTTACAATGAGCAGTTCTTC. The full variable domain, rest sourced from reference TRBV15 and TRBJ2-1, is DAMVIQNPRYQVTQFGKPVTLSCSQTLNHNVMYWYQQKSSQAPKLLFHYYDKDFNNEADTPDNFQSRRPNTSFCFLDIRSPGLGDTAMYLCATSRTGTGVYNEQFFGPGTRLTVL.

The rearrangement joins TRBV5-4 to TRBJ2-1; D remains ambiguous. CDR1 SGHNT and CDR2 YYREEE come from the germline V gene (reference sequence). The length of the CDR3 is 14 residues. Trimming cost V 1 base and J 6 bases, with 11 bases left between them. The CDR3 nucleotides are TGTGCCAGCAGCTTGAGATGGGCCAGCAATGAGCAGTTCTTC. This codes for CASSLRWASNEQFF.

The rearrangement uses TRBV4-2 and TRBJ2-7; 13 bases align to TRBD2. CDR1 LGHNA and CDR2 YNFKEQ come from the germline V gene. The CDR3 extends over 17 amino acids. The V and J ends lost 1 base and 6 bases, in that order; junction bases with no gene match: 9. CDR3 sequence: CASSQARTSGSHGEQYF. The CDR3 DNA reads TGTGCCAGCAGCCAAGCTAGGACTAGCGGGAGCCACGGCGAGCAGTACTTC.

The rearrangement uses TRBV27 and TRBJ1-5; D is ambiguous. The CDR3 is made up of 16 amino acids. Germline CDR1 MNHEY, CDR2 SMNVEV (reference sequence). The V and J ends lost 1 base and 6 bases respectively, with 16 bases between them. This chain's CDR3 is CASSLYQDGRIQPQHF. The CDR3 DNA follows: TGTGCCAGCAGTTTATATCAGGATGGCAGGATTCAGCCCCAGCATTTT.

The chain couples TRBV30 to TRBJ2-1, with no clear D. There are 13 residues in the CDR3. The germline V and J ends were trimmed by 3 bases and 10 bases, with 16 bases remaining between them. CDR1 and CDR2 (germline): GTSNPN, SVGIG (reference sequence). The CDR3 nucleotides are TGTGCCTGGAGCGGAAACACTTTCAGGGAGCAGTTCTTC. Translated, it gives CAWSGNTFREQFF. Full variable domain (remainder filled in from reference TRBV30 and TRBJ2-1): SQTIHQWPATLVQPVGSPLSLECTVEGTSNPNLYWYRQAAGRGLQLLFYSVGIGQISSEVPQNLSASRPQDRQFILSSKKLLLSDSGFYLCAWSGNTFREQFFGPGTRLTVL.

The chain carries TRBV7-2 and TRBJ2-7; 7 nucleotides agree with TRBD1. CDR1 and CDR2 from the germline V gene are SGHTA and FQGNSA. The CDR3 has 14 residues. V gave up 6 bases and J gave up 4 bases; unmatched junction bases: 9. The chain's CDR3 is CASRRDSREYEQYF. The CDR3 DNA follows: TGTGCCAGCAGACGGGACAGTAGGGAGTACGAGCAGTACTTC. Based on the CDR3 plus reference TRBV7-2 and TRBJ2-7, the full variable domain is GAGVSQSPSNKVTEKGKDVELRCDPISGHTALYWYRQSLGQGLEFLIYFQGNSAPDKSGLPSDRFSAERTGGSVSTLTIQRTQQEDSAVYLCASRRDSREYEQYFGPGTRLTVT.

The V gene is TRBV29-1, the J gene TRBJ2-3; TRBD2 aligns across 14 bases. From germline, CDR1 is SQVTM and CDR2 ANQGSEA. The CDR3 contains 18 residues. Unmatched junction bases numbered 11, after V lost 6 bases and J lost 0 bases. The CDR3 loop reads CSVARLAGGPFSTDTQYF. In DNA, the CDR3 is TGCAGCGTGGCCCGACTAGCGGGGGGGCCTTTCAGCACAGATACGCAGTATTTT.

V gene TRBV2 combines with J gene TRBJ1-5, with D possibly TRBD1 on 5 matching bases. Germline CDR1 SNHLY, CDR2 FYNNEI. There are 15 residues in the CDR3. V was clipped by 5 bases and J by 2 bases, with 13 bases between them. In nucleotides, the CDR3 is TGTGCCAGCAGTAGGGGAAATCGCGGCAATCAGCCCCAGCATTTT. Amino acid sequence: CASSRGNRGNQPQHF.

Points on this clone: Sequence at one end of the junction differs from germline and may be a read error. This sample also contains other DNA sequences that code for the same CDR3. CDR3 nucleotide sequence: TGTGCCAGCAGTACAGGGGCGTACACTGAAGCCTTCTTT. Its protein product is CASSTGAYTEAFF. The rearrangement joins TRBV6-5 to TRBJ1-1, with 7 positions matching TRBD1. The CDR3 runs to 13 residues. Germline V gives CDR1 MNHEY, CDR2 SVGAGI.

The chain links TRBV18 to TRBJ2-1; 8 bases line up with TRBD2. Germline V CDR1 and CDR2: KGHSH, LQKENI. The CDR3 has 17 amino acids. V trimming: 3 bases; J trimming: 0 bases; junction bases outside the gene matches: 7. The CDR3 region is CASSPLASGRSYNEQFF. The CDR3 DNA is TGTGCCAGCTCACCCCTCGCTAGCGGGCGCTCCTACAATGAGCAGTTCTTC.

The rearrangement links TRBV7-8 to TRBJ1-5, with TRBD1 as a possible D gene (5 bases). Trimming removed 5 bases from V and 7 bases from J, with 18 bases in between. The germline V gene has CDR1 SGHVS and CDR2 FQNEAQ. The CDR3 runs to 15 residues. The CDR3 nucleotides are TGTGCCAGCAGCCGAACCCAGGGTTTTCAACAGCCCCAGCATTTT. Translation gives CASSRTQGFQQPQHF.

The genes are TRBV4-2 and TRBJ1-5, with 9 bases aligning to TRBD1. This CDR3 has 17 residues. Germline V gives CDR1 LGHNA, CDR2 YNFKEQ. V lost 4 bases and J lost 8; bases outside the gene matches: 15. CDR3 DNA sequence: TGTGCCAGCAGCCCAGGACAGGGGATCTCCCTAATCAAGCCCCAGCATTTT. It is translated as CASSPGQGISLIKPQHF.

This rearrangement joins TRBV27 to TRBJ1-2; 7 bases agree with TRBD1. CDR3 length: 16 residues. The junction had 15 bases not matched to a gene; V was cut back by 5 bases and J by 6 bases. Germline V gene data show CDR1 as MNHEY and CDR2 as SMNVEV (reference sequence). CDR3 region: CASSPEPTGNFNGYTF. The CDR3 nucleotides read TGTGCCAGCAGTCCCGAACCGACAGGGAATTTTAATGGCTACACCTTC.

The chain employs TRBV5-1 and TRBJ2-1; 15 bases are a match to TRBD2. CDR1 and CDR2 from the germline V gene are SGHRS and YFSETQ. J gave up 9 bases and V 4 bases, and 8 bases lay outside the gene matches. This CDR3 has 16 amino acids. The CDR3, as DNA: TGCGCCAGCAGCCCATGGACTAGCGGGAGGGCCCTTGAGCAGTTCTTC. Its protein product is CASSPWTSGRALEQFF.

The table lists this clone with a few counts. This chain joins TRBV19 and TRBJ2-1; D gene uncertain. Trimming took off 4 bases at V and 7 bases at J, with 14 bases between the two ends. CDR1 is LNHDA and CDR2 is SQIVND in the germline V gene (reference sequence). The CDR3 has 14 amino acids. This CDR3 reads CASSNGVEVNEQFF. CDR3 nucleotides: TGTGCCAGTAGTAACGGAGTTGAGGTGAATGAGCAGTTCTTC.

The sample holds one count of this clone. The chain has TRBV2 and TRBJ1-5; D is unresolved. Germline V lookup: CDR1 SNHLY, CDR2 FYNNEI. Between the trimmed V and J ends, which lost 8 bases and 6 bases, there was a span of 11 bases. This CDR3 contains 12 residues. The CDR3 sequence: CASSKEGQPQHF. The CDR3 DNA reads TGTGCCAGCTCTAAGGAGGGTCAGCCCCAGCATTTT.

This chain uses TRBV15 with TRBJ2-1; D perhaps matches TRBD2 (6 bases). Germline lookup yields CDR1 LNHNV and CDR2 YYDKDF (reference sequence). This CDR3 region has 17 residues. V was cut by 5 bases and J by 6 bases, with 23 bases left in between. In DNA form, the CDR3 reads TGTGCCACCAGCCGACCGAGCGGCGTGGGAGGTGGCAATGAGCAGTTCTTC. It specifies CATSRPSGVGGGNEQFF.

The chain recombines TRBV7-8 with TRBJ1-5, with 12 positions matching TRBD1. The CDR3 has 19 amino acids. Germline lookup yields CDR1 SGHVS and CDR2 FQNEAQ. J lost 0 bases, V lost 3 bases, and 9 bases had no gene match. CDR3 in DNA: TGTGCCAGCAGCTTTTTTGGGGACAGGGGGCCAATTAGCAATCAGCCCCAGCATTTT. Translated, it gives CASSFFGDRGPISNQPQHF.

This chain joins TRBV5-6 and TRBJ1-1; 11 nucleotides align to TRBD1. J was trimmed by 5 bases and V by 3 bases; bases with no gene match: 3. Per germline, CDR1 SGHDT and CDR2 YYEEEE. CDR3 size: 14 residues. CDR3 region: CASSSDRGRTEAFF. CDR3 in DNA: TGTGCCAGCAGCTCGGACAGGGGGCGGACTGAAGCTTTCTTT.

The chain employs TRBV27 and TRBJ2-3; possibly TRBD2 for D (6 bases). The CDR3 extends over 16 amino acids. Trimming stripped 2 bases from V and 6 bases from J, with 18 bases between. Per germline, CDR1 MNHEY and CDR2 SMNVEV (reference sequence). The DNA of the CDR3 is TGTGCCAGCAGTTTAAAACCGGGACTCCCTTCGGATACGCAGTATTTT. Amino acids: CASSLKPGLPSDTQYF.

About this clone: One end of the junction does not line up with germline, which may come from a read error. The rearrangement links TRBV29-1 to TRBJ1-2, with D unresolved. There are 11 residues in the CDR3. Germline loops: CDR1 SQVTM, CDR2 ANQGSEA. CDR3 amino acids: CSVEEGGGYPF. The CDR3 nucleotides read TGCAGCGTTGAAGAGGGCGGAGGCTACCCCTTC.

This chain links TRBV7-3 with TRBJ2-5; possible D gene TRBD1, 5 bases. The CDR3 contains 14 residues. Trimming removed 6 bases at V and 4 bases at J, with 15 bases between. The germline V gene encodes CDR1 SGHTA and CDR2 FQGTGA. The CDR3 region is CASSRGFGTETQYF. In DNA form, the CDR3 reads TGTGCCAGCAGTAGGGGATTTGGAACAGAGACCCAGTACTTC.